The T cell receptor beta chain under discussion was sequenced for a study of blood T cell repertoires in COVID-19. The length of the CDR3 is 15 residues. Germline lookup yields CDR1 GTSNPN and CDR2 SVGIG (reference sequence). Trimming shortened V by 3 bases and J by 3 bases, and 17 bases separated the two germline ends. The protocol was immunoSEQ multiplex PCR, while the TCRdb copy is restricted to in-frame clones and leaves out a portion. The sample has more than 95,000 clones; 90% to 95% are singletons. The specimen was peripheral blood. This chain joins TRBV30 and TRBJ1-1; D gene unclear. The clonotype comes from a human donor in a cohort sampled during active COVID-19. The CDR3 protein is CAWRPPMWPYTEAFF. In nucleotides, the CDR3 is TGTGCCTGGAGGCCCCCCATGTGGCCGTACACTGAAGCTTTCTTT.